The sequence of this TCR beta chain was determined in a study of identical twins. Notes on the study in general: Cord blood beta clonotypes that were abundant carried fewer insertions, and memory repertoires showed no such trend.

MiXCR was run by TCRdb on the 5' RACE reads, yielding one entry per CDR3 protein. The sample yields about 890,000 distinct CDR3 sequences, 10% to 15% seen once. The length of the CDR3 is 15 residues. The junction had 8 bases not matched to a gene; V was cut back by 4 bases and J by 8 bases. Per the germline V gene, CDR1 is PRHDT and CDR2 is FYEKMQ (reference sequence). This clonotype was seen a few times. Antigen: not known. The same specimen was also included in a second study, on yellow fever vaccine responses in identical twins.

The chain has TRBV13 and TRBJ2-1; TRBD2 agrees at 10 bases. What was sequenced was PBMCs. The clonotype originates from a woman under 30 in good health. The CDR3 coding sequence is TGTGCCAGCAGCTCCCCTAGCGGGAGAGGCTATGAGCAGTTCTTC. Translation gives CASSSPSGRGYEQFF.